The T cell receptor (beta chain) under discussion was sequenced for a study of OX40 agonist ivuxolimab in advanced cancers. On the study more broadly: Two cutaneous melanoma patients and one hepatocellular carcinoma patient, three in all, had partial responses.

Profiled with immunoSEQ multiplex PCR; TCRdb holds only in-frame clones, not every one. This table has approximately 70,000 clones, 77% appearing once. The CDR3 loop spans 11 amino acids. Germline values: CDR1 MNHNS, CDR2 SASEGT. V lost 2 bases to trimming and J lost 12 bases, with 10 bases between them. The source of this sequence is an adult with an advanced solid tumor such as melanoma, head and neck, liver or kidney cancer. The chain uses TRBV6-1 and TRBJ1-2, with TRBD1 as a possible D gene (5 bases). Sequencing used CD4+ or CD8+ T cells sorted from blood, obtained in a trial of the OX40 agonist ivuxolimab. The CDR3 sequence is CASSEMRQHTF. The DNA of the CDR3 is TGTGCCAGCAGTGAAATGCGACAGCACACCTTC.